The clone carrying this T cell receptor (beta chain) came up many times. Previously reported methods and listed TCR primers produced the bulk TCR libraries. TCRdb independently ran MiXCR on the PCR reads; one entry per CDR3 protein. This sample carries about 65,000 distinct CDR3 sequences, under 20% of them seen once, and the ten largest clones take over 1.2%. This specimen comes from a study of molecular identifiers for immune sequencing clone quantification. Libraries from naive CD8 cells were generated from about 20,000 to 1,000,000 sorted cells (with 10%, 30% or 50% RNA). CD8+CD4-CCR7+CD45RA+ cells were sorted as naive CD8 T cells. V was clipped by 0 bases and J by 5 bases; unmatched bases: 10. The CDR3 runs 18 residues. In germline, CDR1 is SGDLS, CDR2 YYNGEE.

Sequences were obtained from naive CD8+ T cells from blood, with Jurkat cell RNA spiked in. Documented subset: FACS-sorted CD8+CD4-CCR7+CD45RA+ naive T cells. The chain links TRBV9 to TRBJ2-3; 12 nucleotides agree with TRBD2. The sequence was obtained from a human donor in good health. Some libraries in this study had Jurkat cell RNA spiked in. The DNA of the CDR3 is TGTGCCAGCAGCGTAGCTACCGGAGGACTAGCGGGAATAGATACGCAGTATTTT. Translated, it gives CASSVATGGLAGIDTQYF.